The 12 T cell receptor beta chains below come from one sample, sequenced in a study of blood T cell repertoires in COVID-19. Profiled with immunoSEQ multiplex PCR; TCRdb holds only in-frame clones, not every one. The sample includes under 150,000 clones, 75% to 80% of them seen just once. Sequencing was done on a sample of PBMCs or T cells enriched from blood (not recorded which). The receptors here all came from a woman aged 50 to 65 who had recovered from COVID-19.

This sequence joins TRBV3-1 (or the pseudogene TRBV3-2) and TRBJ2-7; D may be TRBD2 (6 bases). Germline V gives CDR1 LGHDT, CDR2 YNNKEL (reference sequence). This CDR3 spans 15 amino acids. Trimming pared 0 bases from V and 6 bases from J, leaving 15 bases between. CDR3 sequence: CASSQDSPGTPEQYF. CDR3 nucleotides: TGTGCCAGCAGCCAAGATAGCCCGGGGACTCCCGAGCAGTACTTC.

This chain connects TRBV11-2 to TRBJ2-1, with D possibly being TRBD2 (6 bases). The length of the CDR3 is 17 residues. Trimming took 1 base from V and 10 from J, leaving 23 bases between them. Germline V lookup: CDR1 SGHAT, CDR2 FQNNGV. CDR3 amino acids: CASSLVGGYPVLSEQFF. The DNA of the CDR3 is TGTGCCAGCAGCTTAGTGGGGGGTTACCCCGTTCTTAGCGAGCAGTTCTTC.

This chain uses TRBV15 with TRBJ1-6; D perhaps matches TRBD1 (5 bases). CDR3 size: 16 residues. Germline-derived CDR1 and CDR2 are LNHNV and YYDKDF (reference sequence). Trimming cost V 0 bases and J 6 bases, with 12 bases left between them. The CDR3 DNA sequence: TGTGCCACCAGCAGAGATCCCCAGGGCCGTAATTCACCCCTCCACTTT. The encoded protein is CATSRDPQGRNSPLHF.

The chain has TRBV3-1 (or the pseudogene TRBV3-2) and TRBJ1-1, with 7 bases lining up with TRBD1. CDR3 length: 16 amino acids. Trimming took 0 bases from V and 4 from J; bases not matched to a gene: 8. The germline CDR1 and CDR2 sequences are LGHDT and YNNKEL (reference sequence). The CDR3: CASSQDPSAGGTEAFF. The CDR3 nucleotides are TGTGCCAGCAGCCAAGATCCCTCCGCAGGGGGCACTGAAGCTTTCTTT.

Concerning this clone: Because the CDR3 is missing its conserved closing phenylalanine or tryptophan, this is likely a read error. The limits of the CDR3 on the DNA are not certain, so only TCRdb's listed CDR3 is given. The CDR3 region is CSAGPGSES. The gene calls are TRBV20-1 and TRBJ2-6; the D call of TRBD2 is as the table states it, not checked on the DNA. The CDR3 is 9 residues long, ends included. Germline CDR1 and CDR2: DFQATT and SNEGSKA (reference sequence).

The chain employs TRBV9 and TRBJ1-4, with unresolved D. The germline CDR1 and CDR2 sequences are SGDLS and YYNGEE. CDR3 length: 15 amino acids. The ends were cut back, 0 bases at V and 7 bases at J, with 13 bases in the middle. The CDR3 region has the DNA TGTGCCAGCAGCGTAGGTGGCCGAAACAGTGAAAAACTGTTTTTT. The encoded protein is CASSVGGRNSEKLFF.

The rearrangement joins TRBV27 to TRBJ1-5; D perhaps matches TRBD1 (6 bases). The CDR3 has 14 amino acids. In germline, CDR1 is MNHEY, CDR2 SMNVEV (reference sequence). Trimming removed 5 bases from V and 6 bases from J, with 14 bases in between. CDR3 residues: CASSPGTKVQPQHF. CDR3 coding DNA: TGTGCCAGCAGTCCGGGGACAAAGGTTCAGCCCCAGCATTTT.

The chain links TRBV5-1 to TRBJ1-1, with 7 bases aligning to TRBD1. CDR3 length: 14 amino acids. Per germline, CDR1 SGHRS and CDR2 YFSETQ. The J segment lost 2 bases and the V segment lost 7 bases, leaving 8 bases of the junction unmatched. The CDR3 loop is CASEPGQLNTEAFF. CDR3 DNA: TGCGCCAGCGAACCGGGACAGCTAAACACTGAAGCTTTCTTT.

This chain connects TRBV27 to TRBJ2-1; TRBD1 might be the D (5 bases). Germline-derived CDR1 and CDR2 are MNHEY and SMNVEV (reference sequence). V lost 6 bases to trimming and J lost 5 bases, with 11 bases between them. CDR3 length equals 13 residues. The DNA for the CDR3 is TGTGCCAGCAGGCGTCAGGGAAACAATGAGCAGTTCTTC. It translates to CASRRQGNNEQFF.

The chain recombines TRBV9 with TRBJ1-6; D is perhaps TRBD1 (6 bases). The ends were cut back, 0 bases at V and 10 bases at J, with 14 bases in the middle. The CDR3 has 15 residues. Germline lookup yields CDR1 SGDLS and CDR2 YYNGEE. In DNA, the CDR3 is TGTGCCAGCAGCGTAGCCGGAGGGGGGGGATCACCCCTCCACTTT. The encoded protein is CASSVAGGGGSPLHF.

The V and J genes are TRBV7-3 and TRBJ1-1, with a weak D call TRBD1 (5 bases). The CDR3 has 14 residues. Germline lookup yields CDR1 SGHTA and CDR2 FQGTGA. Deletions cut 8 bases from V and 4 bases from J, with 17 bases between. CDR3 residues: CASGGVVKGTEAFF. In nucleotides, the CDR3 is TGTGCCAGCGGGGGGGTTGTTAAGGGCACTGAAGCTTTCTTT.

In its sample, this clone was seen a few times. The chain joins TRBV30 to TRBJ2-1; the match to TRBD2 covers 12 bases. V lost 1 base, J lost 2 bases, and 3 bases stayed unmatched. This CDR3 spans 16 amino acids. Germline V lookup: CDR1 GTSNPN, CDR2 SVGIG (reference sequence). CDR3 amino acids: CAWSGLAGDPYNEQFF. In DNA form, the CDR3 reads TGTGCCTGGAGTGGACTAGCGGGAGACCCCTACAATGAGCAGTTCTTC.